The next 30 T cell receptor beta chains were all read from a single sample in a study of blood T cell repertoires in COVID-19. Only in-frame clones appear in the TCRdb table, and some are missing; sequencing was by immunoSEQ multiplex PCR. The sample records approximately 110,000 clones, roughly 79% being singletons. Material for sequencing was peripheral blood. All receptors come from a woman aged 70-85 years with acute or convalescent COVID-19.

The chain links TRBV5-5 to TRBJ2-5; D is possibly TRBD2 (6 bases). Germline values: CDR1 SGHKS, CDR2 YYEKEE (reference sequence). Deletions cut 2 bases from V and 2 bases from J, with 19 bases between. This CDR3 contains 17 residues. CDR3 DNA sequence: TGTGCCAGCAGCTTTGGGAATAGGGGAGGAGCTCAAGAGACCCAGTACTTC. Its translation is CASSFGNRGGAQETQYF.

CDR3 sequence: CAWSVQGTYGYTF. In DNA, the CDR3 is TGTGCCTGGAGTGTACAGGGGACATATGGCTACACCTTC. V and J are TRBV30 and TRBJ1-2, with TRBD1 identical over 7 bases. Trimming cost V 0 bases and J 5 bases; bases outside gene matches: 3. Germline CDR1 GTSNPN, CDR2 SVGIG (reference sequence). This CDR3 region has 13 residues.

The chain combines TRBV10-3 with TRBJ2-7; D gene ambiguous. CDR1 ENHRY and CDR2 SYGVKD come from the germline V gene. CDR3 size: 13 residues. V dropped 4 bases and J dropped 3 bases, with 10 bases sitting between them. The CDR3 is CAISGRSDYEQYF. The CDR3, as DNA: TGTGCCATCAGTGGTCGGTCCGACTACGAGCAGTACTTC.

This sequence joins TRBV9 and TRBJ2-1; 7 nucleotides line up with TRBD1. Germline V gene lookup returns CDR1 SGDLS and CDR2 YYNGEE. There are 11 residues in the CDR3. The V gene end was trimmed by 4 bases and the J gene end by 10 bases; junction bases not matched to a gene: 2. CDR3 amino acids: CASSPGGEQFF. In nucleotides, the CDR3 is TGTGCCAGCAGCCCAGGGGGAGAGCAGTTCTTC.

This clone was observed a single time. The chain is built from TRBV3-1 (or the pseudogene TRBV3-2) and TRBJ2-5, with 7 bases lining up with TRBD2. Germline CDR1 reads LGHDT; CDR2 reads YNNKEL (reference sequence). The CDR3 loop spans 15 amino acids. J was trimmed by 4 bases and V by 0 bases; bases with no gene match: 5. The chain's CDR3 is CASSQDVGGPETQYF. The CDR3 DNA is TGTGCCAGCAGCCAAGATGTGGGAGGGCCAGAGACCCAGTACTTC.

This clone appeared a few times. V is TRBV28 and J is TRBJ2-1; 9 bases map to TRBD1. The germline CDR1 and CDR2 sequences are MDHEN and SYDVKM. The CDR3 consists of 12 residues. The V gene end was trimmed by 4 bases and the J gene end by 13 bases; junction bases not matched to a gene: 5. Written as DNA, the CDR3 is TGTGCCAGCAGTTGGGGACAGGGCGGCCAGTTCTTC. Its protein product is CASSWGQGGQFF.

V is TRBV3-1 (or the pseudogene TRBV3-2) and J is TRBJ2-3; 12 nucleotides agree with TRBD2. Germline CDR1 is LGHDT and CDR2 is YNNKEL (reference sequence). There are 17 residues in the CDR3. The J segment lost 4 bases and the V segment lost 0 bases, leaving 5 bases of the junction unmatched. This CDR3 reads CASSQELAGGDADTQYF. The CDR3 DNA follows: TGTGCCAGCAGCCAAGAACTAGCGGGAGGAGATGCAGATACGCAGTATTTT.

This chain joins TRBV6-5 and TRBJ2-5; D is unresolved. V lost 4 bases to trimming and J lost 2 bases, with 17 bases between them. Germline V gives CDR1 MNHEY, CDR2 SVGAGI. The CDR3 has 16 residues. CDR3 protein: CASSSVPDRDQETQYF. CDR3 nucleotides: TGTGCCAGCAGTTCGGTGCCCGATCGTGATCAAGAGACCCAGTACTTC.

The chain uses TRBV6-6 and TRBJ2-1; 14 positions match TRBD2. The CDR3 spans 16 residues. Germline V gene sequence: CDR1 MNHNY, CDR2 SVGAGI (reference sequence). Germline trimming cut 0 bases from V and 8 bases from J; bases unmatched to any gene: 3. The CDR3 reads CASSYSGLAGADEQFF. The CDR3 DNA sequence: TGTGCCAGCAGTTACTCGGGACTAGCGGGAGCGGATGAGCAGTTCTTC.

The CDR3 is CASSAHHRDREGETQYF. Here the CDR3 DNA reads TGTGCCAGCAGCGCGCACCACCGGGACAGGGAAGGGGAGACCCAGTACTTC. This chain uses TRBV7-2 with TRBJ2-5; 9 bases are shared with TRBD1. Germline V gene sequence: CDR1 SGHTA, CDR2 FQGNSA. V trimming: 5 bases; J trimming: 5 bases; junction bases outside the gene matches: 15. The CDR3 sequence is 17 residues long.

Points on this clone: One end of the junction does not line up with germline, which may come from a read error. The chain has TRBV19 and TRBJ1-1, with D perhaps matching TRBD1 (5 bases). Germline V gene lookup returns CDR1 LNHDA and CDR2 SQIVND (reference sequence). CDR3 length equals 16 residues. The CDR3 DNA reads TGTGCCAGTAGTATAAGGTCGTTGGGGTTTGGGACTGAAGCCTTCTTT. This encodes CASSIRSLGFGTEAFF.

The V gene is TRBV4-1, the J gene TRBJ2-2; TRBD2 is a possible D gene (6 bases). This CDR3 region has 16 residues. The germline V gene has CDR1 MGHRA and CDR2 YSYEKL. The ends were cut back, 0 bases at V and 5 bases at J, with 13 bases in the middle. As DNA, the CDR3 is TGCGCCAGCAGCCAAGATTCCCGGGGGTGGACCGGGGAGCTGTTTTTT. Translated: CASSQDSRGWTGELFF.

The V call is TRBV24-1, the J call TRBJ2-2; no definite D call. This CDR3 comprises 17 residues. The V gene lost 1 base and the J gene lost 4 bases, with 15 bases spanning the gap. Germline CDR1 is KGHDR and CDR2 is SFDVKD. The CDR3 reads CATSDFKGGVSTGELFF. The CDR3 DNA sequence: TGTGCCACCAGTGATTTCAAAGGCGGTGTGAGCACCGGGGAGCTGTTTTTT.

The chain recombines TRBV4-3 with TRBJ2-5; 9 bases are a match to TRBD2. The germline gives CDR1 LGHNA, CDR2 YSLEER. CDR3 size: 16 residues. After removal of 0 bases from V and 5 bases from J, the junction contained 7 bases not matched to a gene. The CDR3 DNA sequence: TGCGCCAGCAGCCAAGAAACCGCGGGGGGGCCGGAGACCCAGTACTTC. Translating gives CASSQETAGGPETQYF.

CDR3 in DNA: TGTGCCAGCAGTCTACTTCCGGGACAGAATAATTCACCCCTCCACTTT. Amino acids: CASSLLPGQNNSPLHF. The chain links TRBV27 to TRBJ1-6, with 7 bases that match TRBD1. The length of the CDR3 is 16 residues. With 5 bases clipped from V and 5 bases from J, the junction kept 9 bases outside the gene matches. Germline V CDR1 and CDR2: MNHEY, SMNVEV (reference sequence).

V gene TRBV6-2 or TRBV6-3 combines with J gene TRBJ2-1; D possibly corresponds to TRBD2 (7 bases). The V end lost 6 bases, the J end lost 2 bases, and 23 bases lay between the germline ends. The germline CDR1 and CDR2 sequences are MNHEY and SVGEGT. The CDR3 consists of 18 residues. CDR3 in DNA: TGTGCCAGCAGCAAGACTGGGGTAGGGGGAGGGCCCTACAATGAGCAGTTCTTC. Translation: CASSKTGVGGGPYNEQFF.

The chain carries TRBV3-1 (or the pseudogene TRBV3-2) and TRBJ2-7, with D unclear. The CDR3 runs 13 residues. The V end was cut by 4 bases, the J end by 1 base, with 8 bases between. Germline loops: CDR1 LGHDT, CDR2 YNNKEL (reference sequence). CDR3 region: CASSPTGSYEQYF. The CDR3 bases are TGTGCCAGCAGCCCTACCGGGTCCTACGAGCAGTACTTC.

The CDR3 region is CASSPPQGQGLRTQYF. The DNA for the CDR3 is TGTGCCAGCTCACCACCCCAAGGGCAGGGACTTCGGACCCAGTACTTC. The chain couples TRBV18 to TRBJ2-5; maybe TRBD2 (6 bases). CDR3 size: 16 residues. The germline V and J ends were trimmed by 0 bases and 7 bases, with 18 bases remaining between them. Germline V lookup: CDR1 KGHSH, CDR2 LQKENI.

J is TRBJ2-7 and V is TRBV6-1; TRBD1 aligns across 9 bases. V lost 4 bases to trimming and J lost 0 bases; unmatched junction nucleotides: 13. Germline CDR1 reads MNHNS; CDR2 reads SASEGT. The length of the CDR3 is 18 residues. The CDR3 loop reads CASSGYHWAGQGSYEQYF. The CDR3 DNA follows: TGTGCCAGCAGTGGCTACCATTGGGCGGGACAGGGCTCCTACGAGCAGTACTTC.

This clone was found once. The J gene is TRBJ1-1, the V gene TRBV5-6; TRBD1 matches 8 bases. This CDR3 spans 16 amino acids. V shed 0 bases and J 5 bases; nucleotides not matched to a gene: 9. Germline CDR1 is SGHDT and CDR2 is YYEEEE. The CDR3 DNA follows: TGTGCCAGCAGCTTGGTAAGGACAGGGAGGGATACTGAAGCTTTCTTT. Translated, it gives CASSLVRTGRDTEAFF.

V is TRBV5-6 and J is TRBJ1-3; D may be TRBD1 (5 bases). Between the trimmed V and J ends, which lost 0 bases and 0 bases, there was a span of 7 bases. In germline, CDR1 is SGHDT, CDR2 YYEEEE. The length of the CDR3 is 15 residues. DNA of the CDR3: TGTGCCAGCAGCTTGGGGGACTTCTCTGGAAACACCATATATTTT. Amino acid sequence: CASSLGDFSGNTIYF.

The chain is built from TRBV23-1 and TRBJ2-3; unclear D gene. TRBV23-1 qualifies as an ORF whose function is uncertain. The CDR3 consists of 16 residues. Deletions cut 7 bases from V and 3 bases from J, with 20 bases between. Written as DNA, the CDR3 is TGCGCCAGCACCTCCTACCGCGCTGAGGAGACAGATACGCAGTATTTT. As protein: CASTSYRAEETDTQYF.

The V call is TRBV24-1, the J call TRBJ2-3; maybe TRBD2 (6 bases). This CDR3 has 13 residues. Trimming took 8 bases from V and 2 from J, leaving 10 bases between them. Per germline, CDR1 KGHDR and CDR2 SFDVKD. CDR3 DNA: TGTGCCACCACCGGGAGTCCCACAGATACGCAGTATTTT. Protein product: CATTGSPTDTQYF.

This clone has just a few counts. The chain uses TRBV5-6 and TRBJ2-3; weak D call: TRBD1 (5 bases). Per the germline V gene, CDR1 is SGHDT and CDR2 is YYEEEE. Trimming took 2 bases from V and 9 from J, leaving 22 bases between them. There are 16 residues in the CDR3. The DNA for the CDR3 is TGTGCCAGCAGCTTAAGAGGCAGGGCCTGGGGCGGAACGCAGTATTTT. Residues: CASSLRGRAWGGTQYF.

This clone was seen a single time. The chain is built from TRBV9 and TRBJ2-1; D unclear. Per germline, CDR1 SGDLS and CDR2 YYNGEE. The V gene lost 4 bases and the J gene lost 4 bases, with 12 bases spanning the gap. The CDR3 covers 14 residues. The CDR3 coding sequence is TGTGCCAGCAGCCCCGGCGCGGCTTACAATGAGCAGTTCTTC. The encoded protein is CASSPGAAYNEQFF.

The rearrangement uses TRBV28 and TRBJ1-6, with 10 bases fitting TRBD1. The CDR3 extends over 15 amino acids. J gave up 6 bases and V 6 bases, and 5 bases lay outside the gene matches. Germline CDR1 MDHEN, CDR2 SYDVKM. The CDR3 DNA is TGTGCCAGCAGAACGACAGGGGGCCGTAATTCACCCCTCCACTTT. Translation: CASRTTGGRNSPLHF.

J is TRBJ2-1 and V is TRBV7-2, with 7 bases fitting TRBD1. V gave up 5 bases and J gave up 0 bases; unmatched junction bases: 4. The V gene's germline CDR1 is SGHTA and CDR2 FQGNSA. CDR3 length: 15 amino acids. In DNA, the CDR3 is TGTGCCAGCAGCCCGGACAGGACCTCCTACAATGAGCAGTTCTTC. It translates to CASSPDRTSYNEQFF.

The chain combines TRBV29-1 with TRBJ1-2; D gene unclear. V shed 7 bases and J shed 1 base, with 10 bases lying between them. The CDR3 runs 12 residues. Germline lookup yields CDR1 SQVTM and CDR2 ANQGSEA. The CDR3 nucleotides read TGCAGCGCCACACAGAGTAACTATGGCTACACCTTC. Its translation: CSATQSNYGYTF. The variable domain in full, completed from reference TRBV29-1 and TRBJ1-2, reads SAVISQKPSRDICQRGTSLTIQCQVDSQVTMMFWYRQQPGQSLTLIATANQGSEATYESGFVIDKFPISRPNLTFSTLTVSNMSPEDSSIYLCSATQSNYGYTFGSGTRLTVV.

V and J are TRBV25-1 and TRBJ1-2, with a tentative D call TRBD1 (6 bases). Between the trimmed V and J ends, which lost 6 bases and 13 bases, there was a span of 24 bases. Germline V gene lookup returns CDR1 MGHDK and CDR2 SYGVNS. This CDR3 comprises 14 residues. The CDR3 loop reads CASSPPGTPALSTF. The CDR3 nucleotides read TGTGCCAGCAGCCCTCCGGGGACACCGGCCTTGTCCACCTTC.

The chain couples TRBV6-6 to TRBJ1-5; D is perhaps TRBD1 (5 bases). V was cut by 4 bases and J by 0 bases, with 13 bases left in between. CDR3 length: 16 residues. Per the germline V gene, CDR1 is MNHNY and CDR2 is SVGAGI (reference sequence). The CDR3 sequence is CASSLRQIYSNQPQHF. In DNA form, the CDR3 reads TGTGCCAGCAGTTTAAGACAGATCTATAGCAATCAGCCCCAGCATTTT.